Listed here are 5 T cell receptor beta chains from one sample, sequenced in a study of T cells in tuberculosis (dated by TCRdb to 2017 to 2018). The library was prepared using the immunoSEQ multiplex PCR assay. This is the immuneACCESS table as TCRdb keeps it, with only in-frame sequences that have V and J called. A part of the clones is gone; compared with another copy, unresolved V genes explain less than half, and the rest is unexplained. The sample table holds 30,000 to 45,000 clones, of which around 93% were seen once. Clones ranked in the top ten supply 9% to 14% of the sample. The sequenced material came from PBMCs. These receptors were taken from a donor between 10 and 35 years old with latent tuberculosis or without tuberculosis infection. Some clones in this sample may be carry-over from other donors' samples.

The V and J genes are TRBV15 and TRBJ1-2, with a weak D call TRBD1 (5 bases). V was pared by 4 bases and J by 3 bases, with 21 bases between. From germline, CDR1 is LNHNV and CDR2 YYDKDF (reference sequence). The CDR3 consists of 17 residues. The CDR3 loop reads CATSTGTNLRGYYGYTF. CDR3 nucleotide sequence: TGTGCCACCAGCACCGGGACCAACCTGCGGGGCTACTATGGCTACACCTTC.

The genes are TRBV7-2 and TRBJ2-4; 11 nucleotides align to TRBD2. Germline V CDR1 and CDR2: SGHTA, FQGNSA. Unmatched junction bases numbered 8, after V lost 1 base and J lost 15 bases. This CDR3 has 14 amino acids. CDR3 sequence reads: CASSLGLAGGDWYF. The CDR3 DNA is TGTGCCAGCAGCTTAGGGCTAGCGGGGGGAGACTGGTACTTC.

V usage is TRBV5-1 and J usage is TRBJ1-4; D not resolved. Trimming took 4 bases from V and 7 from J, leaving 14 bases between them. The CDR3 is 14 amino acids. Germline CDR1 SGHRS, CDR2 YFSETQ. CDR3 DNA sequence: TGCGCCAGCAGCCTCGAGGGCGAGGGTGAAAAACTGTTTTTT. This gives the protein CASSLEGEGEKLFF.

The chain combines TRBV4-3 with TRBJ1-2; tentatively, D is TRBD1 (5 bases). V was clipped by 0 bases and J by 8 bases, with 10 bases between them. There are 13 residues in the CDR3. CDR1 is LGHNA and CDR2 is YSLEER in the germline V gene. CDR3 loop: CASSQDPTGGYTF. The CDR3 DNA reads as TGCGCCAGCAGCCAAGATCCCACAGGCGGCTACACCTTC.

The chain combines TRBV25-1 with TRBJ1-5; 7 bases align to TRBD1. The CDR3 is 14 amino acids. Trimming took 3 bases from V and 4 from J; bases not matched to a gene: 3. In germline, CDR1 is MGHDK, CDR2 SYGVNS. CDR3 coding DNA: TGTGCCAGCAGTGAGAACAGGGGAAATCAGCCCCAGCATTTT. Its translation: CASSENRGNQPQHF.